This record covers a single T cell receptor beta chain. As yet, its antigen is unknown. V dropped 4 bases and J dropped 0 bases, with 10 bases sitting between them. The CDR3 spans 15 residues. CDR1 is MNHNS and CDR2 is SASEGT in the germline V gene. The data are from a study of cytomegalovirus exposure and HLA in healthy donors. Study-level findings and limits: In vitro confirmation showed a few CMV-associated chains to be CMV antigen specific. High specificity and sensitivity for cytomegalovirus status were reported for the classifier.

In the PCR, 60 Vbeta and 13 Jbeta primers were used. Assay used: immunoSEQ multiplex PCR; TCRdb lists only in-frame clones, some missing. This repertoire shows under 200,000 clones, more than 65% found once; its top ten account for roughly 1.9%. Sequenced input: PBMCs. V is TRBV6-1 and J is TRBJ1-5; D unclear. The receptor was derived from a woman aged 25 to 39 in good health and CMV-seronegative. The CDR3 DNA reads TGTGCCAGCAGTGCTATGATTCATAGCAATCAGCCCCAGCATTTT. Translated: CASSAMIHSNQPQHF.